These 24 T cell receptor beta chains share one sample of origin, sequenced in a study of blood T cell repertoires in COVID-19. Sequencing used immunoSEQ multiplex PCR; TCRdb keeps in-frame clones, though not all of them. Of 250,000 to 350,000 clones listed, approximately 90% are singletons. Source material: peripheral blood. The receptors originated from a woman aged 30 to 39 who had recovered from COVID-19.

This clone has just one count. This sequence joins TRBV19 and TRBJ1-5; the match to TRBD1 covers 8 bases. This CDR3 is 15 amino acids long. From germline, CDR1 is LNHDA and CDR2 SQIVND (reference sequence). V lost 4 bases to trimming and J lost 6 bases; unmatched junction nucleotides: 8. CDR3 coding DNA: TGTGCCAGTAGTACCGCGAGGACAGGGCTTCAGCCCCAGCATTTT. Amino acid sequence: CASSTARTGLQPQHF.

As concerns this clone: This sample includes further DNA sequences coding for the same CDR3. The genes are TRBV5-1 and TRBJ2-5; D is possibly TRBD1 (5 bases). The CDR3 runs 13 residues. Germline CDR1 reads SGHRS; CDR2 reads YFSETQ. Trimming shortened V by 0 bases and J by 3 bases, and 6 bases separated the two germline ends. The CDR3 region has the DNA TGCGCCAGCAGCTTGGGACAGAAAGAGACCCAGTACTTC. It encodes CASSLGQKETQYF. Full variable domain (rest looked up from reference TRBV5-1 and TRBJ2-5): KAGVTQTPRYLIKTRGQQVTLSCSPISGHRSVSWYQQTPGQGLQFLFEYFSETQRNKGNFPGRFSGRQFSNSRSEMNVSTLELGDSALYLCASSLGQKETQYFGPGTRLLVL.

V and J are TRBV29-1 and TRBJ1-1; D uncertain. Germline V gives CDR1 SQVTM, CDR2 ANQGSEA. The ends were cut back, 5 bases at V and 0 bases at J, with 10 bases in the middle. CDR3 length equals 13 residues. CDR3 protein: CSVLAVMNTEAFF. Written as DNA, the CDR3 is TGCAGCGTTTTGGCAGTCATGAACACTGAAGCTTTCTTT.

This clone has more than one count but fewer than ten. The chain combines TRBV19 with TRBJ1-1; TRBD1 matches at 8 bases. With V trimmed by 5 bases and J by 5 bases, 7 bases remained unmatched. CDR3 size: 14 residues. Germline V CDR1 and CDR2: LNHDA, SQIVND (reference sequence). The DNA for the CDR3 is TGTGCCAGTAGTCCCCGGACAGGGATGACTGAAGCTTTCTTT. Translated: CASSPRTGMTEAFF.

The chain couples TRBV7-8 to TRBJ2-5, with 10 bases that match TRBD2. This CDR3 is built from 14 residues. The J segment lost 5 bases and the V segment lost 4 bases, leaving 4 bases of the junction unmatched. CDR1 and CDR2 from the germline V gene are SGHVS and FQNEAQ. CDR3 bases: TGTGCCAGCAGCTGGACTAGCGGCAGCGAGACCCAGTACTTC. This sequence encodes CASSWTSGSETQYF. Full variable domain (outside the CDR3, taken from reference TRBV7-8 and TRBJ2-5): GAGVSQSPRYKVAKRGQDVALRCDPISGHVSLFWYQQALGQGPEFLTYFQNEAQLDKSGLPSDRFFAERPEGSVSTLKIQRTQQEDSAVYLCASSWTSGSETQYFGPGTRLLVL.

CDR3 sequence reads: CASSSSGDEQYF. The CDR3, as DNA: TGTGCCAGCTCATCCTCAGGGGACGAGCAGTACTTC. The genes are TRBV18 and TRBJ2-7, with D possibly matching TRBD1 (6 bases). The germline V gene encodes CDR1 KGHSH and CDR2 LQKENI. Trimming removed 5 bases at V and 5 bases at J, with 10 bases between. The CDR3 is made up of 12 amino acids. The complete variable domain, with remaining parts taken from reference TRBV18 and TRBJ2-7, reads NAGVMQNPRHLVRRRGQEARLRCSPMKGHSHVYWYRQLPEEGLKFMVYLQKENIIDESGMPKERFSAEFPKEGPSILRIQQVVRGDSAAYFCASSSSGDEQYFGPGTRLTVT.

The chain links TRBV9 to TRBJ2-1; 7 bases match TRBD2. V lost 5 bases to trimming and J lost 6 bases; unmatched junction nucleotides: 2. Germline lookup yields CDR1 SGDLS and CDR2 YYNGEE. The CDR3 runs 12 residues. In DNA, the CDR3 is TGTGCCAGCAGTGAGCGGGGCAATGAGCAGTTCTTC. This translates into CASSERGNEQFF.

This clone was detected only once. The genes are TRBV4-1 and TRBJ1-4; TRBD1 matches at 9 bases. After removal of 4 bases from V and 8 bases from J, the junction contained 11 bases not matched to a gene. The germline CDR1 and CDR2 sequences are MGHRA and YSYEKL. The CDR3 spans 16 residues. Written as DNA, the CDR3 is TGCGCCAGCAGCCCTCCCGCCGGGACAGGGCCGGAAAAACTGTTTTTT. It codes for CASSPPAGTGPEKLFF.

The chain is built from TRBV7-3 and TRBJ1-5; 7 nucleotides align to TRBD1. V dropped 3 bases and J dropped 2; count of bases not matched to a gene: 25. From germline, CDR1 is SGHTA and CDR2 FQGTGA. The CDR3 consists of 22 residues. The CDR3 loop reads CASSFNASWRQGFFVGNQPQHF. The CDR3 nucleotides are TGTGCCAGCAGCTTTAACGCATCGTGGAGACAGGGTTTTTTTGTTGGCAATCAGCCCCAGCATTTT.

V gene TRBV18 combines with J gene TRBJ1-2, with 7 bases matching TRBD1. The V gene's germline CDR1 is KGHSH and CDR2 LQKENI. V lost 5 bases and J lost 7; bases outside the gene matches: 7. This CDR3 region has 13 residues. CDR3 loop: CASSAQGGAGYTF. The CDR3 region has the DNA TGTGCCAGCTCAGCCCAGGGGGGCGCTGGCTACACCTTC.

The chain's CDR3 is CASSLGGGVGYEQYF. DNA of the CDR3: TGTGCCAGCAGCTTAGGCGGGGGGGTAGGCTACGAGCAGTACTTC. This chain connects TRBV7-2 to TRBJ2-7, with 9 bases lining up with TRBD2. Germline trimming cut 1 base from V and 3 bases from J; bases unmatched to any gene: 4. Per the germline V gene, CDR1 is SGHTA and CDR2 is FQGNSA. The CDR3 is 15 amino acids.

The rearrangement joins TRBV6-2 or TRBV6-3 to TRBJ2-6; tentatively, D is TRBD1 (6 bases). The germline CDR1 and CDR2 sequences are MNHEY and SVGEGT. V was shortened by 0 bases and J by 9 bases, with 15 bases between the two germline ends. This CDR3 has 16 residues. CDR3 in amino acids: CASSYSVTGFGNVLTF. The CDR3 DNA reads TGTGCCAGCAGTTACTCGGTTACAGGGTTCGGCAACGTCCTGACTTTC.

V and J are TRBV20-1 and TRBJ2-3; D not resolved. Looked up from germline, CDR1 is DFQATT and CDR2 is SNEGSKA (reference sequence). The CDR3 contains 11 residues. Trimming cost V 4 bases and J 10 bases, with 12 bases left between them. The CDR3 here is CSATRQQPQYF. CDR3 DNA: TGCAGTGCTACTCGTCAACAGCCGCAGTATTTT.

J is TRBJ1-2 and V is TRBV27, with D unclear. The CDR3 totals 16 residues. Looked up from germline, CDR1 is MNHEY and CDR2 is SMNVEV (reference sequence). V shed 4 bases and J shed 4 bases, with 19 bases lying between them. The CDR3 nucleotides read TGTGCCAGCAGTTACCCCCTGGGAGGGAAGGTCTATGGCTACACCTTC. This sequence encodes CASSYPLGGKVYGYTF.

This chain links TRBV4-2 with TRBJ1-1; D perhaps matches TRBD1 (6 bases). Trimming took 0 bases from V and 0 from J, leaving 11 bases between them. The CDR3 runs to 16 residues. From germline, CDR1 is LGHNA and CDR2 YNFKEQ. For the CDR3, the DNA is TGTGCCAGCAGCCAAGATGGCCCAGGGGTGAACACTGAAGCTTTCTTT. Protein sequence: CASSQDGPGVNTEAFF.

The V gene is TRBV6-2 or TRBV6-3, the J gene TRBJ2-3; the D gene is possibly TRBD1 (6 bases). From germline, CDR1 is MNHEY and CDR2 SVGEGT. The CDR3 consists of 15 residues. Trimming left V 2 bases short and J 1 base short, with 10 bases between. This CDR3 is CASSYIGGRTDTQYF. CDR3 nucleotide sequence: TGTGCCAGCAGTTACATAGGGGGACGCACAGATACGCAGTATTTT.

This clone was detected a few times. The chain carries TRBV11-3 and TRBJ2-2, with D perhaps matching TRBD2 (5 bases). The CDR3 has 13 amino acids. The germline V gene encodes CDR1 SGHNT and CDR2 YENEEA. V lost 5 bases to trimming and J lost 5 bases, with 9 bases between them. This CDR3 reads CASSVGGTGELFF. The CDR3, as DNA: TGTGCCAGCAGCGTAGGAGGTACCGGGGAGCTGTTTTTT.

The gene calls are TRBV27 and TRBJ1-1; 12 bases align to TRBD1. There are 16 residues in the CDR3. Per germline, CDR1 MNHEY and CDR2 SMNVEV (reference sequence). The V gene end was trimmed by 9 bases and the J gene end by 0 bases; junction bases not matched to a gene: 8. The DNA for the CDR3 is TGTGCCAGTACCGGGACAGGGGGCCTTATGAACACTGAAGCTTTCTTT. It encodes CASTGTGGLMNTEAFF.

The J gene is TRBJ2-5, the V gene TRBV15; 7 positions agree with TRBD1. Looked up from germline, CDR1 is LNHNV and CDR2 is YYDKDF (reference sequence). This CDR3 has 15 residues. Trimming at V came to 5 bases and at J to 2 bases, leaving 8 bases not matched to a gene. In DNA form, the CDR3 reads TGTGCCACCAGCGTAGTGGGACAGCCACAAGAGACCCAGTACTTC. Translated: CATSVVGQPQETQYF.

The DNA for the CDR3 is TGTGCCAGCAGTGAAGCTGGGCAGGGGGTAGTTGGCTACACCTTC. Amino acids: CASSEAGQGVVGYTF. The chain is built from TRBV2 and TRBJ1-2, with 7 bases matching TRBD1. This CDR3 comprises 15 residues. With V trimmed by 0 bases and J by 7 bases, 8 bases remained unmatched. Germline CDR1 is SNHLY and CDR2 is FYNNEI.

In this sample, this clone turned up a few times. This sequence joins TRBV10-2 and TRBJ1-3; a possible D gene is TRBD1 (5 bases). The CDR3 sequence is 14 residues long. In germline, CDR1 is WSHSY, CDR2 SAAADI. Trimming cost V 8 bases and J 0 bases, with 11 bases left between them. This CDR3 reads CASGGGSSGNTIYF. The CDR3 DNA sequence: TGCGCCAGCGGCGGGGGGAGCTCTGGAAACACCATATATTTT.

The chain employs TRBV7-2 and TRBJ1-5, with no clear D. The length of the CDR3 is 15 residues. Trimming pared 0 bases from V and 3 bases from J, leaving 9 bases between. CDR1 and CDR2 from the germline V gene are SGHTA and FQGNSA. The CDR3 is CASSLAVRFNQPQHF. The CDR3 DNA reads as TGTGCCAGCAGCTTAGCGGTACGGTTCAATCAGCCCCAGCATTTT. Supplemented by reference TRBV7-2 and TRBJ1-5, the full variable domain reads GAGVSQSPSNKVTEKGKDVELRCDPISGHTALYWYRQSLGQGLEFLIYFQGNSAPDKSGLPSDRFSAERTGGSVSTLTIQRTQQEDSAVYLCASSLAVRFNQPQHFGDGTRLSIL.

The chain links TRBV12-3 or TRBV12-4 to TRBJ1-2; D is unclear. V was cut by 5 bases and J by 4 bases, with 11 bases left in between. The CDR3 has 13 residues. CDR3 sequence reads: CASSATVGYGYTF. CDR3 DNA sequence: TGTGCCAGCAGTGCAACAGTGGGCTATGGCTACACCTTC.

The genes are TRBV6-1 and TRBJ1-1, with a possible D match to TRBD1 (5 bases). The V end was cut by 0 bases, the J end by 5 bases, with 10 bases between. From germline, CDR1 is MNHNS and CDR2 SASEGT. The CDR3 covers 14 residues. DNA for the CDR3: TGTGCCAGCAGTGAAGCAGGGGCGGGAACTGAAGCTTTCTTT. Translated, it gives CASSEAGAGTEAFF.